This TCR beta chain was obtained from a study of T-cell reconstitution after alpha-beta-depleted transplantation in children (TCRdb year 2016). Describing the broader study: Using TCR repertoire profiling, the study quantitatively followed how T-cell immune reconstitution unfolded in children after TCRalphabeta/CD19-depleted allogeneic hematopoietic cell transplantation. Broader findings and caveats from the paper: About two months after transplant, the apparently early recovery of alphabetaT-cell counts reportedly depended on just several hundred clones that had expanded rapidly and came from non-depleted graft cells. In some patients, the high TCRbeta diversity seen at day 60 was put down to recipient T cells and intrathymic progenitors that had survived conditioning. Hyperexpanded clone frequencies declined over subsequent months; after one year, T-cell counts and TCRbeta diversity were mostly attributed to newly produced T cells.

The method was PCR. The sample was run on an Illumina HiSeq 2500. TCR libraries were prepared with molecular barcoding, using unique molecular identifiers to normalize TCRbeta repertoire quantification. TCRdb's own reprocessing of the public reads used fastp at Q25 and MiXCR and kept productive beta chains. For every CDR3 protein sequence, its rows merge into one entry that carries the most common genes and DNA. This sample gives just over 950,000 distinct CDR3 sequences in total; about 26% of them show up just once. The ten most abundant clones make up more than 25% of the sample. From the germline V gene (reference sequence), CDR1 is SEHNR and CDR2 is FQNEAQ. The cysteine opens and the phenylalanine closes a CDR3 of 20 amino acids. The sequence is cut down to CDR3 DNA, 60 bases in frame from base 1. Here V drops 0 bases and J drops 0 bases, and the junction holds 11 bases not matched to any gene.

This clonotype has a count of ten or more. It has no known antigen specificity. Base qualities were left out, and no much larger clone turns up one base away. Per the publication, the treatment or condition label means: allogeneic hematopoietic cell transplantation with graft depleted of TCRalphabeta T cells and CD19 B cells. TCRalphabeta/CD19-depleted allogeneic hematopoietic cell grafts were given to the transplant recipients, all of whom were children. This clonotype was sampled from a boy younger than two who had a stem cell transplant for SCID, so the T cells may come from the graft donor. In this chain, TRBV7-9 is recombined with TRBJ2-3, and 11 junction bases match TRBD2. Source: PBMCs, mostly from graft donor cells, taken 360 days after TCRalphabeta/CD19-depleted stem cell transplant. The CDR3 corresponds to CASSLALLAGDYGSTDTQYF. The sequence in DNA is TGTGCCAGCAGCTTAGCGTTACTAGCGGGGGACTATGGGAGCACAGATACGCAGTATTTT.